These 32 T cell receptor beta chains were all obtained from the same sample, sequenced in a study of blood T cell repertoires in COVID-19. Profiling relied on immunoSEQ multiplex PCR, and the TCRdb table lists in-frame clones only, not all of them. Counted here are 250,000 to 300,000 clones, 65% to 90% occurring once; the ten biggest clones make up around 3%. The sequenced sample consisted of peripheral blood. These TCRs come from a woman aged 60 to 75 with active or convalescent COVID-19.

In this sample, this clone turned up once. The chain links TRBV3-1 (or the pseudogene TRBV3-2) to TRBJ2-5, with 11 bases that match TRBD2. The germline gives CDR1 LGHDT, CDR2 YNNKEL (reference sequence). The CDR3 is 17 amino acids. V lost 2 bases to trimming and J lost 2 bases; unmatched junction nucleotides: 7. CDR3 in amino acids: CASSQPTSGALQETQYF. The CDR3 nucleotides are TGTGCCAGCAGCCAACCGACTAGCGGGGCCCTTCAAGAGACCCAGTACTTC.

The V call is TRBV19, the J call TRBJ2-1, with D possibly being TRBD2 (5 bases). Per germline, CDR1 LNHDA and CDR2 SQIVND (reference sequence). Trimming removed 8 bases at V and 6 bases at J, with 8 bases between. This CDR3 has 11 residues. CDR3 loop: CASRTANEQFF. In nucleotides, the CDR3 is TGTGCCAGTCGGACTGCCAATGAGCAGTTCTTC. Based on the CDR3 plus reference TRBV19 and TRBJ2-1, the full variable domain is DGGITQSPKYLFRKEGQNVTLSCEQNLNHDAMYWYRQDPGQGLRLIYYSQIVNDFQKGDIAEGYSVSREKKESFPLTVTSAQKNPTAFYLCASRTANEQFFGPGTRLTVL.

The V call is TRBV4-2, the J call TRBJ1-4, with 8 bases lining up with TRBD1. V lost 0 bases, J lost 8 bases, and 8 bases stayed unmatched. Looked up from germline, CDR1 is LGHNA and CDR2 is YNFKEQ. The CDR3 has 16 residues. CDR3 nucleotide sequence: TGTGCCAGCAGCCAAGATCCCAGGACAGGGCTGGAAAAACTGTTTTTT. It yields the protein CASSQDPRTGLEKLFF.

This clone has a single count. This chain links TRBV18 with TRBJ2-1; maybe TRBD2 (6 bases). CDR1 is KGHSH and CDR2 is LQKENI in the germline V gene. This CDR3 contains 13 residues. Trimming took off 2 bases at V and 10 bases at J, with 12 bases between the two ends. As DNA, the CDR3 is TGTGCCAGCTCACCAGCTCGCGCGGGGGAGCAGTTCTTC. Translation gives CASSPARAGEQFF.

The V gene is TRBV18, the J gene TRBJ2-1, with D unclear. CDR3 size: 16 residues. V lost 0 bases and J lost 0, with 9 bases in between. In germline, CDR1 is KGHSH, CDR2 LQKENI. CDR3 sequence reads: CASSPPNSRSYNEQFF. The DNA of the CDR3 is TGTGCCAGCTCACCACCGAACAGCCGCTCCTACAATGAGCAGTTCTTC.

The V and J genes are TRBV5-1 and TRBJ1-4, with 7 bases fitting TRBD1. Germline trimming cut 1 base from V and 8 bases from J; bases unmatched to any gene: 5. From germline, CDR1 is SGHRS and CDR2 YFSETQ. The CDR3 has 14 amino acids. The CDR3 region has the DNA TGCGCCAGCAGCTTGAAGGGGGCGCGAGAAAAACTGTTTTTT. Translation: CASSLKGAREKLFF.

With respect to this clone: The sample carries other DNA sequences with the same CDR3. The chain is built from TRBV9 and TRBJ2-3, with 10 bases identical to TRBD2. J gave up 1 base and V 3 bases, and 2 bases lay outside the gene matches. The CDR3 runs 15 residues. Germline V gene lookup returns CDR1 SGDLS and CDR2 YYNGEE. The CDR3 reads CASSALAGGTDTQYF. The CDR3 bases are TGTGCCAGCAGCGCTCTAGCGGGGGGCACAGATACGCAGTATTTT.

The chain employs TRBV2 and TRBJ1-5, with D tentatively TRBD1 (6 bases). The germline V gene encodes CDR1 SNHLY and CDR2 FYNNEI. The CDR3 contains 15 residues. Trimming stripped 5 bases from V and 8 bases from J, with 19 bases between. The CDR3 coding sequence is TGTGCCAGCAGTTCCGTTGGGGGCCGCGCCGAGCCCCAGCATTTT. Its protein is CASSSVGGRAEPQHF. The variable domain in full, completed from reference TRBV2 and TRBJ1-5, reads EPEVTQTPSHQVTQMGQEVILRCVPISNHLYFYWYRQILGQKVEFLVSFYNNEISEKSEIFDDQFSVERPDGSNFTLKIRSTKLEDSAMYFCASSSVGGRAEPQHFGDGTRLSIL.

This clone was observed a single time. The gene calls are TRBV18 and TRBJ1-5; D gene ambiguous. V was pared by 3 bases and J by 6 bases, with 21 bases between. Germline CDR1 is KGHSH and CDR2 is LQKENI. This CDR3 has 17 residues. The CDR3 DNA sequence: TGTGCCAGCTCACCGAAGTCCTCTCCGGCGGGTAGTCAGCCCCAGCATTTT. Its protein is CASSPKSSPAGSQPQHF.

The genes are TRBV27 and TRBJ2-1, with 10 bases lining up with TRBD2. This CDR3 is built from 16 residues. The ends lost 6 bases at V and 2 bases at J; junction bases unmatched: 7. The V gene's germline CDR1 is MNHEY and CDR2 SMNVEV (reference sequence). CDR3 nucleotide sequence: TGTGCCAGCAGACTAGGGACTAGCGTAGCCTACAATGAGCAGTTCTTC. Translated, it gives CASRLGTSVAYNEQFF.

The gene calls are TRBV6-5 and TRBJ2-7, with D possibly being TRBD1 (5 bases). Trimming removed 6 bases from V and 6 bases from J, with 15 bases in between. The CDR3 spans 13 residues. Germline CDR1 MNHEY, CDR2 SVGAGI. DNA of the CDR3: TGTGCCAGCAGCCGCGACGATAGGGGCGAGCAGTACTTC. It is translated as CASSRDDRGEQYF.

The rearrangement uses TRBV15 and TRBJ2-2; no reliable D call. Trimming removed 5 bases at V and 6 bases at J, with 13 bases between. This CDR3 comprises 14 residues. Germline-derived CDR1 and CDR2 are LNHNV and YYDKDF (reference sequence). CDR3 in amino acids: CATSPQLRPGELFF. For the CDR3, the DNA is TGTGCCACCAGCCCCCAATTGCGCCCCGGGGAGCTGTTTTTT. Full variable domain (outside the CDR3, taken from reference TRBV15 and TRBJ2-2): DAMVIQNPRYQVTQFGKPVTLSCSQTLNHNVMYWYQQKSSQAPKLLFHYYDKDFNNEADTPDNFQSRRPNTSFCFLDIRSPGLGDTAMYLCATSPQLRPGELFFGEGSRLTVL.

The gene calls are TRBV6-5 and TRBJ2-1, with D perhaps TRBD2 (5 bases). Trimming took off 6 bases at V and 10 bases at J, with 19 bases between the two ends. Germline CDR1 reads MNHEY; CDR2 reads SVGAGI. There are 14 residues in the CDR3. The CDR3 sequence: CASSRRSKDSEQFF. Written as DNA, the CDR3 is TGTGCCAGCAGCCGAAGGTCTAAGGACTCAGAGCAGTTCTTC.

This clone occurred once. The CDR3 DNA is TGCGCCAGCAGCCAGAGGGTCCGCTCTGGAAACACCATATATTTT. Protein product: CASSQRVRSGNTIYF. The chain employs TRBV4-1 and TRBJ1-3; D not resolved. The germline V and J ends were trimmed by 3 bases and 0 bases, with 9 bases remaining between them. Germline loops: CDR1 MGHRA, CDR2 YSYEKL. The CDR3 covers 15 residues.

In its sample, this clone was seen a few times. The chain couples TRBV6-5 to TRBJ2-1; no reliable D call. CDR1 and CDR2 from the germline V gene are MNHEY and SVGAGI. The CDR3 is made up of 13 amino acids. V lost 5 bases and J 7 bases, leaving 12 bases between the germline ends. The CDR3 spells CASSKAGPNEQFF. The CDR3 DNA is TGTGCCAGCAGTAAGGCAGGCCCGAATGAGCAGTTCTTC.

The V and J genes are TRBV2 and TRBJ2-3, with 9 bases fitting TRBD1. The J segment lost 3 bases and the V segment lost 6 bases, leaving 4 bases of the junction unmatched. The CDR3 totals 14 residues. Per the germline V gene, CDR1 is SNHLY and CDR2 is FYNNEI. CDR3 sequence reads: CASRVTGGTDTQYF. The CDR3 nucleotides are TGTGCCAGCAGGGTGACAGGGGGAACAGATACGCAGTATTTT.

V usage is TRBV19 and J usage is TRBJ1-2, with 10 bases that match TRBD1. With V trimmed by 6 bases and J by 4 bases, 11 bases remained unmatched. This CDR3 has 16 amino acids. Germline CDR1 and CDR2: LNHDA and SQIVND (reference sequence). The CDR3 DNA sequence: TGTGCCAGTAGCAATGGGGCCGGGACAGGGGTCTATGGCTACACCTTC. Encoded protein: CASSNGAGTGVYGYTF.

The chain employs TRBV15 and TRBJ2-7; D not certain. The CDR3 sequence is 14 residues long. Per the germline V gene, CDR1 is LNHNV and CDR2 is YYDKDF (reference sequence). Trimming left V 5 bases short and J 2 bases short, with 13 bases between. The CDR3: CATSPAGKPYEQYF. DNA of the CDR3: TGTGCCACCAGCCCTGCAGGCAAACCCTACGAGCAGTACTTC.

This clone was recorded a few times. The V call is TRBV27, the J call TRBJ1-6, with 9 bases identical to TRBD1. From germline, CDR1 is MNHEY and CDR2 SMNVEV (reference sequence). This CDR3 spans 16 amino acids. The junction had 8 bases not matched to a gene; V was cut back by 4 bases and J by 7 bases. CDR3: CASSSTGTGFNSPLHF. The CDR3 DNA is TGTGCCAGCAGTTCGACCGGGACAGGGTTCAATTCACCCCTCCACTTT.

V gene TRBV18 combines with J gene TRBJ1-1; D not certain. V gave up 7 bases and J gave up 1 base, with 13 bases separating them. This CDR3 contains 14 residues. CDR1 is KGHSH and CDR2 is LQKENI in the germline V gene. The DNA for the CDR3 is TGTGCCAGCTTCATCCAAGTACAGAACACTGAAGCTTTCTTT. Translation gives CASFIQVQNTEAFF.

The V gene is TRBV11-1, the J gene TRBJ2-1; no firm D call. The length of the CDR3 is 16 residues. The ends were cut back, 5 bases at V and 0 bases at J, with 14 bases in the middle. Germline CDR1 is SGHAT and CDR2 is FQDESV (reference sequence). The chain's CDR3 is CASSAIRGSSYNEQFF. The CDR3, as DNA: TGTGCCAGCAGCGCCATTCGCGGAAGCTCCTACAATGAGCAGTTCTTC.

The chain combines TRBV6-5 with TRBJ2-7; D remains unclear. Germline-derived CDR1 and CDR2 are MNHEY and SVGAGI. Trimming stripped 1 base from V and 0 bases from J, with 10 bases between. The CDR3 has 15 residues. CDR3 in DNA: TGTGCCAGCAGTTACTTCCCTGGAGTCTCCTACGAGCAGTACTTC. This translates into CASSYFPGVSYEQYF.

The rearrangement uses TRBV7-8 and TRBJ1-1; no clear D. Germline V CDR1 and CDR2: SGHVS, FQNEAQ. This CDR3 region has 14 residues. Trimming shortened V by 0 bases and J by 1 base, and 6 bases separated the two germline ends. CDR3: CASSLASGNTEAFF. CDR3 nucleotides: TGTGCCAGCAGCTTAGCCTCAGGGAACACTGAAGCTTTCTTT.

V and J are TRBV30 and TRBJ1-1; D gene uncertain. This CDR3 is built from 13 residues. Trimming removed 4 bases at V and 11 bases at J, with 20 bases between. From germline, CDR1 is GTSNPN and CDR2 SVGIG (reference sequence). The CDR3, as DNA: TGTGCCTGGATGCTCAGGATCAAGAAGAACGCTTTCTTT. This codes for CAWMLRIKKNAFF.

The gene calls are TRBV21-1 and TRBJ1-2. TRBV21-1 is an annotated pseudogene. The CDR3 runs to 15 residues. CDR3 sequence reads: CASITRWITANGYTF. CDR3 DNA sequence: TGTGCCAGCATTACGCGGTGGATCACGGCCAATGGCTACACCTTC.

Only one count was recorded for this clone. V usage is TRBV5-8 and J usage is TRBJ1-1; D ambiguous. There are 14 residues in the CDR3. Germline lookup yields CDR1 SGHTS and CDR2 YDEGEE. With 2 bases removed from V and 2 bases from J, the gap between germline ends came to 10 bases. The CDR3 bases are TGTGCCAGCAGCTTTAGACGGAGCAACACTGAAGCTTTCTTT. Protein: CASSFRRSNTEAFF.

CDR3 region: CASSQGQGLGQPQHF. The CDR3 bases are TGTGCCAGCAGCCAAGGGCAGGGGCTGGGTCAGCCCCAGCATTTT. The gene calls are TRBV3-1 (or the pseudogene TRBV3-2) and TRBJ1-5; possible D gene TRBD1, 6 bases. The germline CDR1 and CDR2 sequences are LGHDT and YNNKEL (reference sequence). This CDR3 spans 15 amino acids. V shed 1 base and J shed 6 bases, with 13 bases lying between them.

CDR3 DNA: TGTGCCAGCAGCCAAGAAATCAGGGAGACCCAGTACTTC. Translating gives CASSQEIRETQYF. The chain joins TRBV14 to TRBJ2-5; D gene unclear. The length of the CDR3 is 13 residues. Germline CDR1 SGHDN, CDR2 FVKESK. V dropped 0 bases and J dropped 5 bases, with 7 bases sitting between them.

This clone appeared once. The chain has TRBV24-1 and TRBJ1-5, with TRBD1 matching 8 bases. Germline V CDR1 and CDR2: KGHDR, SFDVKD. The CDR3 has 18 residues. Losses at the gene ends were 4 bases for V and 0 bases for J; bases not matched to a gene: 10. This CDR3 is CATSDPGQGRNSNQPQHF. As DNA, the CDR3 is TGTGCCACCAGTGACCCCGGACAGGGAAGAAATAGCAATCAGCCCCAGCATTTT.

The chain uses TRBV15 and TRBJ1-2; possible D gene TRBD1, 5 bases. Trimming took 0 bases from V and 4 from J, leaving 12 bases between them. Germline V gene lookup returns CDR1 LNHNV and CDR2 YYDKDF (reference sequence). There are 15 residues in the CDR3. CDR3 protein: CATSRDPGFSYGYTF. CDR3 sequence (DNA): TGTGCCACCAGCAGAGATCCAGGGTTTAGCTATGGCTACACCTTC.

The chain links TRBV19 to TRBJ2-5; 12 nucleotides align to TRBD2. V gave up 5 bases and J gave up 5 bases; unmatched junction bases: 12. CDR1 is LNHDA and CDR2 is SQIVND in the germline V gene (reference sequence). The CDR3 contains 17 residues. The CDR3 DNA reads TGTGCCAGTAGTCCTACTAGCGGGGGGCTTCTAGGGGAGACCCAGTACTTC. The encoded protein is CASSPTSGGLLGETQYF.

The rearrangement joins TRBV5-1 to TRBJ1-4; 7 positions match TRBD1. The V gene end was trimmed by 4 bases and the J gene end by 6 bases; junction bases not matched to a gene: 9. The CDR3 length is 15 residues. The germline gives CDR1 SGHRS, CDR2 YFSETQ. The CDR3 protein is CASSRTGDLDEKLFF. The CDR3 DNA sequence: TGCGCCAGCAGCCGAACAGGGGACCTTGATGAAAAACTGTTTTTT.